The next 9 T cell receptor beta chains were all read from a single sample in a study of T cell responses to AZD1222 COVID-19 vaccine. Assay used: immunoSEQ multiplex PCR; TCRdb lists only in-frame clones, some missing. The sample yields some 73,000 clones, 80% to 90% seen once. This material consisted of peripheral blood, taken 28 days after the second AZD1222 dose. These receptors were obtained from an adult who received the AZD1222 COVID-19 vaccine.

This rearrangement joins TRBV6-5 to TRBJ1-2; 8 positions agree with TRBD1. CDR1 MNHEY and CDR2 SVGAGI come from the germline V gene. The CDR3 totals 12 residues. The V segment lost 8 bases and the J segment 4 bases; nucleotides outside the gene matches: 3. The DNA for the CDR3 is TGTGCCAGCTTGACAGGGGTCTATGGCTACACCTTC. Protein: CASLTGVYGYTF.

The CDR3 bases are TGTGCCAGCAGGGGAGGGGCCGGGGAGCTGTTTTTT. Translated, it gives CASRGGAGELFF. The chain has TRBV2 and TRBJ2-2; 7 bases map to TRBD2. This CDR3 region has 12 residues. After removal of 6 bases from V and 6 bases from J, the junction contained 1 base not matched to a gene. Germline-derived CDR1 and CDR2 are SNHLY and FYNNEI.

The chain links TRBV30 to TRBJ1-2; 8 bases are a match to TRBD1. Per germline, CDR1 GTSNPN and CDR2 SVGIG (reference sequence). The CDR3 is 13 residues long. V lost 2 bases and J lost 4; bases outside the gene matches: 3. CDR3 sequence (DNA): TGTGCCTGGAGTAGGGACAGGCCCTATGGCTACACCTTC. Protein product: CAWSRDRPYGYTF.

The chain employs TRBV19 and TRBJ1-3; D is uncertain. Germline CDR1 LNHDA, CDR2 SQIVND (reference sequence). The CDR3 has 15 amino acids. Trimming removed 3 bases at V and 0 bases at J, with 9 bases between. CDR3 sequence (DNA): TGTGCCAGTAGTATCTCTGGGAGCTCTGGAAACACCATATATTTT. Protein product: CASSISGSSGNTIYF.

V and J are TRBV4-2 and TRBJ2-2; 8 bases are a match to TRBD1. V trimming: 0 bases; J trimming: 0 bases; junction bases outside the gene matches: 9. Germline V gene lookup returns CDR1 LGHNA and CDR2 YNFKEQ. The CDR3 sequence is 19 residues long. The CDR3: CASSQERQGISANTGELFF. DNA for the CDR3: TGTGCCAGCAGCCAAGAAAGACAGGGGATTTCGGCGAACACCGGGGAGCTGTTTTTT.

V gene TRBV30 combines with J gene TRBJ1-6, with D tentatively TRBD1 (6 bases). The CDR3 is 13 amino acids. V was pared by 8 bases and J by 7 bases, with 15 bases between. CDR1 and CDR2 from the germline V gene are GTSNPN and SVGIG (reference sequence). CDR3 in amino acids: CARRLGQNSPLHF. In nucleotides, the CDR3 is TGTGCCAGAAGACTCGGACAGAATTCACCCCTCCACTTT.

The chain carries TRBV5-4 and TRBJ2-1, with TRBD2 identical over 8 bases. CDR1 and CDR2 (germline): SGHNT, YYREEE (reference sequence). CDR3 length equals 14 residues. V lost 9 bases, J lost 3 bases, and 8 bases stayed unmatched. This chain's CDR3 is CAIRHGGGYNEQFF. CDR3 in DNA: TGTGCCATCAGGCACGGGGGGGGCTACAATGAGCAGTTCTTC.

The V gene is TRBV7-2, the J gene TRBJ1-2; 9 nucleotides line up with TRBD1. The V segment lost 4 bases and the J segment 3 bases; nucleotides outside the gene matches: 6. The germline V gene has CDR1 SGHTA and CDR2 FQGNSA. The CDR3 length is 15 residues. The CDR3 loop reads CASSSYRGRDYGYTF. The DNA for the CDR3 is TGTGCCAGCAGCTCCTACAGGGGGCGCGACTATGGCTACACCTTC. The complete variable domain, with remaining parts taken from reference TRBV7-2 and TRBJ1-2, reads GAGVSQSPSNKVTEKGKDVELRCDPISGHTALYWYRQSLGQGLEFLIYFQGNSAPDKSGLPSDRFSAERTGGSVSTLTIQRTQQEDSAVYLCASSSYRGRDYGYTFGSGTRLTVV.

The chain links TRBV28 to TRBJ2-5; 15 positions match TRBD2. The germline V gene has CDR1 MDHEN and CDR2 SYDVKM. V trimming: 3 bases; J trimming: 1 base; junction bases outside the gene matches: 12. This CDR3 spans 20 amino acids. The CDR3 nucleotides read TGTGCCAGCAGTTTCCGACGTGGGACTAGCGGGGGGCCCTCCCAAGAGACCCAGTACTTC. Its protein product is CASSFRRGTSGGPSQETQYF.